The 13 T cell receptor beta chains below were found in one sample sequenced in a study of blood T cells in healthy people across ages. Alongside a J-beta primer mix, a sample-barcoded 5' primer served in a second PCR lasting roughly 6 to 12 cycles. TCRdb analysed the 5' RACE reads with MiXCR anew, one entry per CDR3 protein. This table has about 970,000 distinct CDR3 sequences, 51% appearing once. The sequenced sample consisted of blood. These TCRs come from an older woman in good health.

The chain is built from TRBV15 and TRBJ1-4; tentative D call: TRBD1 (6 bases). The germline V gene has CDR1 LNHNV and CDR2 YYDKDF (reference sequence). This CDR3 region has 15 residues. With 1 base removed from V and 6 bases from J, the gap between germline ends came to 12 bases. The CDR3 DNA reads as TGTGCCACCAGCAGAGGGGGGGCAGCGGATGAAAAACTGTTTTTT. It is translated as CATSRGGAADEKLFF.

The J gene is TRBJ2-2, the V gene TRBV11-2, with D perhaps being TRBD1 or TRBD2 (6 bases each). The CDR3 spans 15 residues. V lost 6 bases and J lost 2, with 13 bases in between. CDR1 is SGHAT and CDR2 is FQNNGV in the germline V gene. CDR3 sequence: CASRLGGLNTGELFF. The DNA for the CDR3 is TGTGCCAGCAGACTGGGGGGCCTCAACACCGGGGAGCTGTTTTTT. The entire variable domain, with the rest obtained from reference TRBV11-2 and TRBJ2-2, is as follows: EAGVAQSPRYKIIEKRQSVAFWCNPISGHATLYWYQQILGQGPKLLIQFQNNGVVDDSQLPKDRFSAERLKGVDSTLKIQPAKLEDSAVYLCASRLGGLNTGELFFGEGSRLTVL.

The chain combines TRBV7-2 with TRBJ2-6; 7 bases agree with TRBD1. CDR3 length equals 18 residues. Unmatched junction bases numbered 10, after V lost 5 bases and J lost 0 bases. Germline V gene sequence: CDR1 SGHTA, CDR2 FQGNSA. The CDR3 is CASSPRTGAYSGANVLTF. Written as DNA, the CDR3 is TGTGCCAGCAGCCCGAGAACAGGGGCTTACTCTGGGGCCAACGTCCTGACTTTC.

Note on this clonotype: A much larger clone is a single base away; this may be a read error. This chain connects TRBV29-1 to TRBJ2-1; D might be TRBD1 or TRBD2, each matching 7 bases. CDR1 SQVTM and CDR2 ANQGSEA come from the germline V gene. The V end lost 6 bases, the J end lost 10 bases, and 22 bases lay between the germline ends. The CDR3 is 14 amino acids. The chain's CDR3 is CSVSVGQGGREQFF. The CDR3 nucleotides read TGCAGCGTCAGTGTCGGGCAGGGGGGGCGCGAGCAGTTCTTC.

V gene TRBV4-1 combines with J gene TRBJ2-5, with 7 positions matching TRBD2. Germline CDR1 reads MGHRA; CDR2 reads YSYEKL. This CDR3 contains 13 residues. Trimming cost V 8 bases and J 11 bases; bases outside gene matches: 14. The CDR3 coding sequence is TGCGCCAGCTGGGGGGAGGGCCACAATGAGCAGTACTTC. It is translated as CASWGEGHNEQYF.

This clonotype appeared once. The V call is TRBV2, the J call TRBJ2-2; TRBD2 matches at 7 bases. Unmatched junction bases numbered 4, after V lost 8 bases and J lost 4 bases. Per germline, CDR1 SNHLY and CDR2 FYNNEI. CDR3 length: 13 residues. The CDR3 loop reads CASGGEGTGELFF. Written as DNA, the CDR3 is TGTGCCAGCGGGGGGGAGGGCACCGGGGAGCTGTTTTTT. Supplemented by reference TRBV2 and TRBJ2-2, the full variable domain reads EPEVTQTPSHQVTQMGQEVILRCVPISNHLYFYWYRQILGQKVEFLVSFYNNEISEKSEIFDDQFSVERPDGSNFTLKIRSTKLEDSAMYFCASGGEGTGELFFGEGSRLTVL.

The gene calls are TRBV27 and TRBJ2-5; D not resolved. The germline CDR1 and CDR2 sequences are MNHEY and SMNVEV (reference sequence). The CDR3 extends over 14 amino acids. V lost 5 bases, J lost 11 bases, and 21 bases lay in between. DNA for the CDR3: TGTGCCAGCAGTCCAAACCCCCTACGTGTTGGGCAGTACTTC. The encoded protein is CASSPNPLRVGQYF.

The chain couples TRBV4-3 to TRBJ2-5, with D perhaps matching TRBD1 or TRBD2 (6 bases each). Germline V CDR1 and CDR2: LGHNA, YSLEER. There are 17 residues in the CDR3. Trimming removed 1 base from V and 4 bases from J, with 19 bases in between. The CDR3 coding sequence is TGCGCCAGCAGCCAAGTAACGGGGGCAACCGAGGGAGAGACCCAGTACTTC. Protein: CASSQVTGATEGETQYF.

This clonotype occurred a few times. The gene calls are TRBV6-6 and TRBJ2-7, with D perhaps being TRBD1 or TRBD2 (5 bases each). This CDR3 spans 13 amino acids. Germline loops: CDR1 MNHNY, CDR2 SVGAGI (reference sequence). V was shortened by 6 bases and J by 5 bases, with 14 bases between the two germline ends. CDR3 loop: CASSEGWHNEQYF. The DNA for the CDR3 is TGTGCCAGCAGCGAGGGGTGGCACAACGAGCAGTACTTC.

In the case of this clonotype: This may be a read error: a much more frequent sequence differs by one nucleotide. This chain connects TRBV9 to TRBJ2-5; D is possibly TRBD2 (6 bases). TRBJ2-7 explains the end of the DNA better; the J call may be wrong. This CDR3 is 14 amino acids long. Germline values: CDR1 SGDLS, CDR2 YYNGEE. DNA of the CDR3: TGTGCCAGCACCAAGGGGACTGACCCCTACGAGCAGTACTTC. Translated: CASTKGTDPYEQYF.

The chain combines TRBV20-1 with TRBJ2-7, with unresolved D. Germline V gene lookup returns CDR1 DFQATT and CDR2 SNEGSKA (reference sequence). CDR3 length equals 11 residues. Trimming pared 5 bases from V and 1 base from J, leaving 6 bases between. CDR3 DNA: TGCAGTGCTGCCCGGTCCTACGAGCAGTACTTC. It codes for CSAARSYEQYF.

The chain employs TRBV29-1 and TRBJ2-6; D gene ambiguous. The V end was cut by 3 bases, the J end by 0 bases, with 12 bases between. CDR1 is SQVTM and CDR2 is ANQGSEA in the germline V gene. The CDR3 extends over 16 amino acids. CDR3 DNA: TGCAGCGTTGACGCAGCCCCCTCCTCTGGGGCCAACGTCCTGACTTTC. Translation: CSVDAAPSSGANVLTF.

V and J are TRBV12-3 or TRBV12-4 and TRBJ2-5; perhaps TRBD1 as D (6 bases). Judging by the DNA end, TRBJ2-7 fits better; the J call may be wrong. The CDR3 has 13 residues. In DNA, the CDR3 is TGTGCCAGCAGTAAGGACAGATCCTACGAGCAGTACTTC. Translated: CASSKDRSYEQYF.